One and the same sample provided the 20 T cell receptor beta chains below, sequenced in a study of blood T cell repertoires in COVID-19. This table comes from immunoSEQ multiplex PCR, and its TCRdb copy is limited to in-frame clones, with some not included. The table lists about 100,000 clones, 65% to 85% of them singletons, with roughly 2% in the top ten. The sample comprised peripheral blood. The source of these receptors is a man in his 70s with active or convalescent COVID-19.

The chain carries TRBV7-3 and TRBJ2-1; 10 bases fit TRBD2. Germline trimming cut 7 bases from V and 1 base from J; bases unmatched to any gene: 1. Germline V gene lookup returns CDR1 SGHTA and CDR2 FQGTGA. CDR3 length equals 14 residues. DNA of the CDR3: TGTGCCAGCAAACTAGCGGGGTCCTACAATGAGCAGTTCTTC. Translation gives CASKLAGSYNEQFF.

This chain connects TRBV19 to TRBJ2-3; TRBD2 aligns across 9 bases. Germline-derived CDR1 and CDR2 are LNHDA and SQIVND (reference sequence). The ends lost 2 bases at V and 5 bases at J; junction bases unmatched: 5. The CDR3 runs to 15 residues. CDR3 DNA: TGTGCCAGTAGTATACTAGCGGGGTCCTTAGATACGCAGTATTTT. Translated: CASSILAGSLDTQYF. Filled out from reference TRBV19 and TRBJ2-3, the complete variable domain reads DGGITQSPKYLFRKEGQNVTLSCEQNLNHDAMYWYRQDPGQGLRLIYYSQIVNDFQKGDIAEGYSVSREKKESFPLTVTSAQKNPTAFYLCASSILAGSLDTQYFGPGTRLTVL.

This chain uses TRBV21-1 with TRBJ2-5; the table names TRBD2, a call not compared with the DNA. TRBV21-1 represents a pseudogene. The length of the CDR3 is 14 residues. CDR3 in DNA: TGTGCCAGCAGCAAAGCGCTCTATCCCGCACCCCAGTACTTC. Translation gives CASSKALYPAPQYF.

The chain links TRBV19 to TRBJ1-5; tentatively, D is TRBD1 (6 bases). The CDR3 is 15 residues long. The germline CDR1 and CDR2 sequences are LNHDA and SQIVND (reference sequence). V was cut by 1 base and J by 5 bases, with 12 bases left in between. CDR3 DNA sequence: TGTGCCAGTAGTATAGGAAACAGGGTGGATCAGCCCCAGCATTTT. Its protein product is CASSIGNRVDQPQHF. The full variable domain, its missing parts supplied by reference TRBV19 and TRBJ1-5, is DGGITQSPKYLFRKEGQNVTLSCEQNLNHDAMYWYRQDPGQGLRLIYYSQIVNDFQKGDIAEGYSVSREKKESFPLTVTSAQKNPTAFYLCASSIGNRVDQPQHFGDGTRLSIL.

V gene TRBV5-1 combines with J gene TRBJ1-6; the match to TRBD1 covers 11 bases. V lost 3 bases and J lost 5; bases outside the gene matches: 4. This CDR3 has 16 amino acids. Germline CDR1 is SGHRS and CDR2 is YFSETQ. CDR3 sequence (DNA): TGCGCCAGCAGCTGGACAGGGGGCCAAAATAATTCACCCCTCCACTTT. Protein sequence: CASSWTGGQNNSPLHF.

This chain joins TRBV7-9 and TRBJ1-3; tentatively, D is TRBD1 (6 bases). Per the germline V gene, CDR1 is SEHNR and CDR2 is FQNEAQ (reference sequence). V was shortened by 5 bases and J by 3 bases, with 17 bases between the two germline ends. The CDR3 runs to 16 residues. The CDR3 DNA follows: TGTGCCAGCAGCAGCTCCGGACAGACCAGTGGAAACACCATATATTTT. It specifies CASSSSGQTSGNTIYF.

The chain couples TRBV20-1 to TRBJ1-1; D possibly corresponds to TRBD1 (6 bases). CDR1 is DFQATT and CDR2 is SNEGSKA in the germline V gene (reference sequence). V lost 3 bases and J 5 bases, leaving 7 bases between the germline ends. This CDR3 region has 11 residues. Here the CDR3 reads CSASRGTEAFF. CDR3 nucleotides: TGCAGTGCTAGTAGGGGGACTGAAGCTTTCTTT.

A single count supports this clone. The J gene is TRBJ1-4, the V gene TRBV4-1, with D unresolved. This CDR3 is 15 amino acids long. CDR1 is MGHRA and CDR2 is YSYEKL in the germline V gene. Trimming removed 3 bases from V and 8 bases from J, with 16 bases in between. The CDR3 coding sequence is TGCGCCAGCAGCCAGGCAGGCTTAGGTGGGGAAAAACTGTTTTTT. Protein product: CASSQAGLGGEKLFF.

This chain connects TRBV28 to TRBJ1-2; 7 bases align to TRBD1. Germline CDR1 reads MDHEN; CDR2 reads SYDVKM. V gave up 6 bases and J gave up 6 bases; unmatched junction bases: 7. The CDR3 length is 13 residues. The CDR3 sequence is CASRSTGVNGYTF. The CDR3 nucleotides are TGTGCCAGCAGGTCTACAGGGGTTAATGGCTACACCTTC.

This clone appeared once. The rearrangement joins TRBV9 to TRBJ1-1; D remains unclear. This CDR3 is built from 14 residues. Per the germline V gene, CDR1 is SGDLS and CDR2 is YYNGEE. The germline V and J ends were trimmed by 5 bases and 1 base, with 12 bases remaining between them. CDR3 bases: TGTGCCAGCAGTAGGAGTCCGGGGAACACTGAAGCTTTCTTT. Protein: CASSRSPGNTEAFF.

V is TRBV5-1 and J is TRBJ2-3, with 7 bases lining up with TRBD1. The V segment lost 2 bases and the J segment 2 bases; nucleotides outside the gene matches: 2. Germline V CDR1 and CDR2: SGHRS, YFSETQ. The CDR3 runs 14 residues. Written as DNA, the CDR3 is TGCGCCAGCAGCTTACAGGGGTCCACAGATACGCAGTATTTT. Translation gives CASSLQGSTDTQYF.

V and J are TRBV3-1 (or the pseudogene TRBV3-2) and TRBJ2-3; 12 nucleotides line up with TRBD2. V shed 1 base, J shed 7 bases, and the junction held 6 bases outside the gene matches. CDR1 is LGHDT and CDR2 is YNNKEL in the germline V gene (reference sequence). This CDR3 region has 16 residues. CDR3 nucleotides: TGTGCCAGCAGCCAAGGATCTAGCGGGGGGGCAAATACGCAGTATTTT. It encodes CASSQGSSGGANTQYF.

The chain employs TRBV15 and TRBJ2-2, with 8 nucleotides matching TRBD1. In germline, CDR1 is LNHNV, CDR2 YYDKDF (reference sequence). This CDR3 has 14 amino acids. The J segment lost 6 bases and the V segment lost 2 bases, leaving 2 bases of the junction unmatched. The CDR3 nucleotides are TGTGCCACCAGCAGAAACAGGGGGGCCGGGGAGCTGTTTTTT. Amino acid sequence: CATSRNRGAGELFF.

This clone occurred once. This sequence joins TRBV11-2 and TRBJ1-1; 9 bases match TRBD1. CDR1 is SGHAT and CDR2 is FQNNGV in the germline V gene. Germline trimming cut 1 base from V and 4 bases from J; bases unmatched to any gene: 7. CDR3 length equals 16 residues. CDR3 region: CASSLGRTGDGTEAFF. The CDR3 region has the DNA TGTGCCAGCAGCTTAGGGAGGACAGGGGATGGCACTGAAGCTTTCTTT.

The chain employs TRBV13 and TRBJ2-1, with D possibly TRBD2 on 6 matching bases. Between the trimmed V and J ends, which lost 5 bases and 6 bases, there was a span of 14 bases. Germline V gene sequence: CDR1 PRHDT, CDR2 FYEKMQ (reference sequence). The CDR3 totals 14 residues. CDR3 DNA: TGTGCCAGCAGCAACCGTAGGAGGGTCAATGAGCAGTTCTTC. Protein sequence: CASSNRRRVNEQFF.

This clone was seen only once. V gene TRBV9 combines with J gene TRBJ2-7; D might be TRBD1 (6 bases). CDR1 and CDR2 (germline): SGDLS, YYNGEE. The V gene lost 3 bases and the J gene lost 6 bases, with 16 bases spanning the gap. The CDR3 covers 14 residues. For the CDR3, the DNA is TGTGCCAGCAGCGCAGGGGTTCAGTCGGGCGAGCAGTACTTC. Translating gives CASSAGVQSGEQYF. Filled out from reference TRBV9 and TRBJ2-7, the complete variable domain reads DSGVTQTPKHLITATGQRVTLRCSPRSGDLSVYWYQQSLDQGLQFLIQYYNGEERAKGNILERFSAQQFPDLHSELNLSSLELGDSALYFCASSAGVQSGEQYFGPGTRLTVT.

The V gene is TRBV27, the J gene TRBJ2-7; TRBD1 might be the D (5 bases). The V end was cut by 6 bases, the J end by 0 bases, with 12 bases between. Germline CDR1 is MNHEY and CDR2 is SMNVEV (reference sequence). This CDR3 is 14 amino acids long. DNA for the CDR3: TGTGCCAGCAGAAGGGCAGGGAACTCCTACGAGCAGTACTTC. Translated, it gives CASRRAGNSYEQYF.

The chain joins TRBV7-3 to TRBJ2-1, with D perhaps matching TRBD1 (6 bases). Trimming shortened V by 0 bases and J by 2 bases, and 8 bases separated the two germline ends. CDR3 length equals 15 residues. The germline V gene has CDR1 SGHTA and CDR2 FQGTGA. The CDR3 spells CASSLTGGTYNEQFF. DNA for the CDR3: TGTGCCAGCAGCTTAACAGGGGGAACCTACAATGAGCAGTTCTTC.

The chain combines TRBV6-5 with TRBJ1-2; 11 bases are shared with TRBD1. V trimming: 4 bases; J trimming: 8 bases; junction bases outside the gene matches: 6. The CDR3 consists of 14 residues. The germline V gene has CDR1 MNHEY and CDR2 SVGAGI. CDR3 in amino acids: CASSSGGQGAGYTF. CDR3 nucleotide sequence: TGTGCCAGCAGTTCGGGTGGACAGGGGGCAGGCTACACCTTC.

This sequence joins TRBV19 and TRBJ2-1; unclear D gene. The germline V gene encodes CDR1 LNHDA and CDR2 SQIVND (reference sequence). The CDR3 has 15 residues. Trimming cost V 3 bases and J 1 base, with 10 bases left between them. The CDR3 region has the DNA TGTGCCAGTAGTATGGTCTGGAGATCCTACAATGAGCAGTTCTTC. Protein product: CASSMVWRSYNEQFF.